This T cell receptor (beta chain) was documented in a study of shared clonotypes between healthy human individuals. Broader study findings: In a few donors, around 5% of naive CD4 clonotypes appeared in common.

It was CD45RO-negative cells, positively selected for CCR7, that made up naive CD8 cells, with terminally differentiated effector memory CD45RA+ cells excluded. Germline CDR1 is SGHTA and CDR2 is FQGTGA. The CDR3 is made up of 16 amino acids. V lost 5 bases to trimming and J lost 7 bases; unmatched junction nucleotides: 10. Notes on this clone: The target antigen is unknown.

TCRdb's table, derived via immunoSEQ multiplex PCR, lists solely in-frame clones and lacks some. The data contain more than 2 million clones, 90% to 95% of them seen just once; the ten biggest clones take up more than 1.5%. This chain uses TRBV7-3 with TRBJ2-2, with 10 bases that match TRBD2. This TCR was sampled from a young man in good health. Some clones in this sample may be carry-over from other donors' samples. Sequencing was done on a sample of naive CD8+ T cells from PBMCs. Written as DNA, the CDR3 is TGTGCCAGCAGCCCAACAGCGGGAGGGCCAATCGGGGAGCTGTTTTTT. Its protein product is CASSPTAGGPIGELFF.